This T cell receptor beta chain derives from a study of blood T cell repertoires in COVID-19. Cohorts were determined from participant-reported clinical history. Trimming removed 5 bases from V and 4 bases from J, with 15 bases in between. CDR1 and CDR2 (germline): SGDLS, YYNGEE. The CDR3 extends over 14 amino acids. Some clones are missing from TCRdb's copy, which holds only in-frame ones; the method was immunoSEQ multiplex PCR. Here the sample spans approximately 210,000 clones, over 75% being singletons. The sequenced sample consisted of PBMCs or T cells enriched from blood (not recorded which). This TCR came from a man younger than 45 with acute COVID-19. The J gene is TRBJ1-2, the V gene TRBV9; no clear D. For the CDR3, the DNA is TGTGCCAGCAGTTCGAGTTTGGGCCTCTATGGCTACACCTTC. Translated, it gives CASSSSLGLYGYTF.